The rows below give T cell receptor beta chains drawn from one sample of a study of T-cell reconstitution after alpha-beta-depleted transplantation in children. TCRdb re-called the PCR reads through MiXCR, storing one row per CDR3 protein. There are 200,000 or so distinct CDR3 sequences in the sample; approximately 6% occur only once, and about 4.3% lies in the top ten. Source: PBMCs, taken before TCRalphabeta/CD19-depleted stem cell transplant. These TCRs come from a girl under three years old with combined immunodeficiency, due to receive a stem cell transplant. The CDR3 runs from the conserved cysteine through the conserved F or W. A D gene is named only where the DNA matches it firmly. Part of the rows lack a size; the others show once, few, many or a class for expanded clones.

clone_size,v_call,d_call,j_call,cdr3_aa,cdr3_nt
NA,TRBV7-6,NA,TRBJ1-6,CASSLVVGARSYNSPLHF,TGTGCCAGCAGCTTAGTGGTAGGCGCGCGATCCTATAATTCACCCCTCCACTTT
many,TRBV7-2,NA,TRBJ2-3,CASSLEGRATTDTQYF,TGTGCCAGCAGCTTAGAAGGTCGGGCGACCACAGATACGCAGTATTTT
many,TRBV20-1,NA,TRBJ1-5,CSARVSAFYSNQPQHF,TGCAGTGCTAGAGTGTCAGCTTTTTATAGCAATCAGCCCCAGCATTTT
many,TRBV6-2/TRBV6-3,TRBD2,TRBJ2-1,CASRMILRGYEQFF,TGTGCCAGCAGGATGATTTTGCGGGGGTATGAGCAGTTCTTC
many,TRBV20-1,NA,TRBJ2-1,CSASGPSSYNEQFF,TGCAGTGCTAGCGGGCCAAGCTCCTACAATGAGCAGTTCTTC
many,TRBV20-1,NA,TRBJ2-1,CSAPSYNEQFF,TGCAGTGCCCCCTCCTACAATGAGCAGTTCTTC
many,TRBV7-8,NA,TRBJ2-7,CASSHTNTYEQYF,TGTGCCAGCAGCCATACTAACACCTACGAGCAGTACTTC
many,TRBV7-8,NA,TRBJ2-3,CASSLAPGSSTDTQYF,TGTGCCAGCAGCTTAGCCCCAGGTTCTAGCACAGATACGCAGTATTTT
many,TRBV12-3/TRBV12-4,TRBD1,TRBJ1-6,CASSWTGSSYNSPLHF,TGTGCCAGCAGTTGGACAGGGAGCTCCTATAATTCACCCCTCCACTTT
many,TRBV6-2/TRBV6-3,NA,TRBJ2-4,CASSYVDSLQLAKNIQYF,TGTGCCAGCAGTTACGTGGACAGTCTTCAACTAGCCAAAAACATTCAGTACTTC
many,TRBV5-1,NA,TRBJ2-3,CASSLSEASTDTQYF,TGCGCCAGCAGCTTGTCAGAAGCTAGCACAGATACGCAGTATTTT
NA,TRBV7-3,TRBD1,TRBJ1-3,CASSPNPGTERGNTIYF,TGTGCCAGCAGCCCAAACCCCGGGACAGAGAGGGGAAACACCATATATTTT
many,TRBV12-3/TRBV12-4,NA,TRBJ2-2,CASSSSGGTVNTGELFF,TGTGCCAGCAGTTCCTCTGGGGGGACGGTAAACACCGGGGAGCTGTTTTTT
many,TRBV29-1,NA,TRBJ2-1,CSVVFPSYNEQFF,TGCAGCGTTGTTTTTCCCTCCTACAATGAGCAGTTCTTC
many,TRBV12-3/TRBV12-4,TRBD2,TRBJ2-3,CASRLSGGFTDTQYF,TGTGCCAGCAGGCTAAGCGGGGGGTTCACAGATACGCAGTATTTT
many,TRBV4-2,NA,TRBJ1-5,CASSQGVVGQPQHF,TGTGCCAGCAGCCAAGGGGTGGTGGGTCAGCCCCAGCATTTT
many,TRBV29-1,NA,TRBJ2-6,CSVEGGSAGANVLTF,TGCAGCGTTGAAGGGGGGTCGGCTGGGGCCAACGTCCTGACTTTC
many,TRBV7-2,NA,TRBJ2-3,CASSEGGLADTQYF,TGTGCCAGCAGCGAGGGGGGCCTCGCAGATACGCAGTATTTT
many,TRBV20-1,TRBD1,TRBJ2-1,CSASDDRGYNEQFF,TGCAGTGCTAGTGACGACAGGGGCTACAATGAGCAGTTCTTC
many,TRBV7-8,NA,TRBJ2-1,CASSPQVSLLYNEQFF,TGTGCCAGCAGCCCCCAGGTTAGTCTCCTCTACAATGAGCAGTTCTTC
many,TRBV7-3,NA,TRBJ2-1,CASSLSGGTSEQFF,TGTGCCAGCAGCTTGTCTGGGGGAACAAGTGAGCAGTTCTTC
many,TRBV7-2,TRBD1,TRBJ2-7,CASSFDRVSYEQYF,TGTGCCAGCAGCTTCGACAGGGTCTCCTACGAGCAGTACTTC
many,TRBV7-9,TRBD1,TRBJ2-1,CASSLGRALAGGEQFF,TGTGCCAGCAGCTTAGGAAGGGCACTAGCAGGGGGCGAGCAGTTCTTC
few,TRBV9,TRBD1,TRBJ2-7,CASSAQTGGRDEQYF,TGTGCCAGCAGCGCCCAGACAGGGGGCAGGGACGAGCAGTACTTC
many,TRBV5-4,TRBD1,TRBJ1-2,CASSSKTGDYGYTF,TGTGCCAGCAGCTCTAAGACAGGGGACTATGGCTACACCTTC
many,TRBV11-1,TRBD2,TRBJ2-7,CASSPSGLAGDEQYF,TGTGCCAGCAGCCCGTCGGGACTAGCGGGAGACGAGCAGTACTTC
many,TRBV7-2,TRBD2,TRBJ2-7,CASSLAPGVLAGGRYEQYF,TGTGCCAGCAGCTTAGCCCCGGGCGTTCTAGCGGGGGGTCGCTACGAGCAGTACTTC